This T cell receptor (beta chain) was identified in a study of OX40 agonist ivuxolimab in advanced cancers. Study information: Patients were treated with ivuxolimab, an agonistic anti-OX40 (CD134) antibody.

Germline CDR1 reads SGHTA; CDR2 reads FQGNSA. Between the trimmed V and J ends, which lost 1 base and 0 bases, there was a span of 6 bases. This CDR3 has 14 residues. TCRdb keeps only in-frame clones here, not all; method: immunoSEQ multiplex PCR. This sample carries around 66,000 clones, approximately 84% of them seen once, and the ten largest clones take approximately 4.8%. Regarding the study as a whole: Clones of CD4+ and CD8+ blood T cells grew by week 6 at doses of 0.1 to 3.0 mg/kg.

As for this clone: Its antigen is unknown.

Prior autoimmune disease or systemic immunosuppression barred patients. The investigators sampled blood at baseline, at cycle 4 day 1, and at cycle 7 day 1. The V and J genes are TRBV7-2 and TRBJ1-2, with D unclear. The TCR originated in an adult with an advanced solid tumor such as melanoma, head and neck, liver or kidney cancer. The sample was CD4+ or CD8+ T cells sorted from blood, taken in a trial of the OX40 agonist ivuxolimab. The CDR3 sequence: CASSLEVPNYGYTF. Written as DNA, the CDR3 is TGTGCCAGCAGCTTAGAAGTCCCTAACTATGGCTACACCTTC.